What follows are 3 T cell receptor beta chains derived from one specimen sequenced in a study of T cell repertoires in cytomegalovirus infection. Via MiXCR, TCRdb re-called the reads, giving one row per CDR3 protein. This sample has approximately 260,000 distinct CDR3 sequences, with more than 15% found just once. Specimen: CD8+ T cells from PBMCs. The source is a human donor in good health (CMV status not recorded). Some clones in this sample may be carry-over from other donors' samples.

This clonotype was detected only a few times. The chain uses TRBV4-3 and TRBJ2-2, with unresolved D. Germline V gives CDR1 LGHNA, CDR2 YSLEER. V was cut by 3 bases and J by 5 bases, with 16 bases left in between. This CDR3 has 16 residues. CDR3 protein: CASSHRGVLGTGELFF. CDR3 nucleotide sequence: TGCGCCAGCAGCCATCGTGGGGTGTTAGGAACCGGGGAGCTGTTTTTT.

There are many counts of this clonotype. V is TRBV6-6 and J is TRBJ1-2, with D perhaps matching TRBD1 (5 bases). CDR3 size: 13 residues. Germline lookup yields CDR1 MNHNY and CDR2 SVGAGI (reference sequence). Trimming pared 0 bases from V and 7 bases from J, leaving 9 bases between. Here the CDR3 reads CASSYSSGTGYTF. In nucleotides, the CDR3 is TGTGCCAGCAGTTACTCCTCAGGGACTGGCTACACCTTC.

This clonotype was detected many times. This sequence joins TRBV6-1 and TRBJ2-2, with 9 bases that match TRBD1. The junction had 7 bases not matched to a gene; V was cut back by 5 bases and J by 3 bases. Germline V gene sequence: CDR1 MNHNS, CDR2 SASEGT. The CDR3 is 16 amino acids. CDR3 in DNA: TGTGCCAGCAGTTGGAACAGGGGGCAGGACACCGGGGAGCTGTTTTTT. Encoded protein: CASSWNRGQDTGELFF.